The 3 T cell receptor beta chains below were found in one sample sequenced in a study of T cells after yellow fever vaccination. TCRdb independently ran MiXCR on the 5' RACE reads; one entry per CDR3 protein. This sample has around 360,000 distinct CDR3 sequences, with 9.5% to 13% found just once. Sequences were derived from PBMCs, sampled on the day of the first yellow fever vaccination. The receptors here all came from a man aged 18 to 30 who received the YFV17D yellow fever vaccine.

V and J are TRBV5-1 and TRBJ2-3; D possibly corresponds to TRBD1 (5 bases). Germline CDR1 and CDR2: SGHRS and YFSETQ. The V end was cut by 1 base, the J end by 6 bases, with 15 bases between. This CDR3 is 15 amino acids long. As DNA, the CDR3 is TGCGCCAGCAGCTTGCGTGCAGGGCCCCCCGATACGCAGTATTTT. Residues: CASSLRAGPPDTQYF.

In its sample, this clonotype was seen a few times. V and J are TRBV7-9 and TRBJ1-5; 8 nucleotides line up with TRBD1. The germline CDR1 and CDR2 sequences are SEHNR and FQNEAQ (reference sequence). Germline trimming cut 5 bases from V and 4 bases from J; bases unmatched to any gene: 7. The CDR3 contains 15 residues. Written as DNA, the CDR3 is TGTGCCAGCAGCCCCGGGACAGGCTTTAATCAGCCCCAGCATTTT. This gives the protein CASSPGTGFNQPQHF.

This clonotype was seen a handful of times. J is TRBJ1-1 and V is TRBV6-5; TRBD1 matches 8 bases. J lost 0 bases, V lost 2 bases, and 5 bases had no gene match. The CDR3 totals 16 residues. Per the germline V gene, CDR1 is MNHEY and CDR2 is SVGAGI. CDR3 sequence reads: CASSYGTGYMNTEAFF. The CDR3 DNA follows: TGTGCCAGCAGTTACGGGACAGGATACATGAACACTGAAGCTTTCTTT.